These 25 T cell receptor beta chains share one sample of origin, sequenced in a study of shared clonotypes between healthy human individuals. Sequencing was performed with immunoSEQ multiplex PCR; in TCRdb, only in-frame clones are kept and a portion is missing. The table shows about 980,000 clones, with 60% to 85% occurring only once. Sequenced material: memory CD4+ T cells sorted from blood. The subset is: CD45RA-negative fraction. These receptor sequences come from a man aged 18 to 30 in good health.

The rearrangement links TRBV7-6 to TRBJ2-6; no firm D call. Looked up from germline, CDR1 is SGHVS and CDR2 is FNYEAQ. With 5 bases removed from V and 5 bases from J, the gap between germline ends came to 22 bases. The CDR3 runs 18 residues. The CDR3 DNA reads as TGTGCCAGCAGCAAGTGGTCAATCTCACAAAGTCGGGCCAACGTCCTGACTTTC. This gives the protein CASSKWSISQSRANVLTF.

This clone showed up just a few times. The J gene is TRBJ2-5, the V gene TRBV28; tentative D call: TRBD1 (5 bases). The V gene's germline CDR1 is MDHEN and CDR2 SYDVKM. Trimming stripped 6 bases from V and 5 bases from J, with 19 bases between. This CDR3 contains 15 residues. The CDR3 DNA reads TGTGCCAGCAGCCGAGAGGAATTTTGGGGCGAGACCCAGTACTTC. Translation: CASSREEFWGETQYF.

The J gene is TRBJ2-2, the V gene TRBV7-6, with D perhaps TRBD2 (6 bases). The CDR3 contains 14 residues. Germline values: CDR1 SGHVS, CDR2 FNYEAQ. The ends were cut back, 8 bases at V and 4 bases at J, with 14 bases in the middle. CDR3 DNA sequence: TGTGCCAGCCGGGTCGGGAGAGTCACCGGGGAGCTGTTTTTT. It specifies CASRVGRVTGELFF.

The genes are TRBV6-1 and TRBJ1-2; possibly TRBD1 for D (5 bases). The germline CDR1 and CDR2 sequences are MNHNS and SASEGT. This CDR3 is built from 15 residues. V was clipped by 1 base and J by 4 bases, with 13 bases between them. CDR3 DNA: TGTGCCAGCAGTGAAGGACTCGGACACAGCTATGGCTACACCTTC. Its protein product is CASSEGLGHSYGYTF.

The chain uses TRBV29-1 and TRBJ2-7; D possibly uses TRBD1 or TRBD2 (5 bases each). The CDR3 length is 15 residues. Germline lookup yields CDR1 SQVTM and CDR2 ANQGSEA. V was clipped by 5 bases and J by 0 bases, with 17 bases between them. CDR3 residues: CSVSGHRDGSYEQYF. As DNA, the CDR3 is TGCAGCGTTTCTGGTCACCGGGACGGCTCCTACGAGCAGTACTTC.

This chain joins TRBV30 and TRBJ2-5; D not certain. This CDR3 has 14 amino acids. CDR1 and CDR2 (germline): GTSNPN, SVGIG (reference sequence). Trimming left V 0 bases short and J 5 bases short, with 13 bases between. The CDR3 region is CAWSVASLRETQYF. In DNA, the CDR3 is TGTGCCTGGAGTGTAGCTTCCTTGAGGGAGACCCAGTACTTC.

This clone came up once. The genes are TRBV9 and TRBJ1-2; TRBD1 is a possible D gene (5 bases). The length of the CDR3 is 13 residues. V was cut by 0 bases and J by 2 bases, with 5 bases left in between. The germline gives CDR1 SGDLS, CDR2 YYNGEE. Written as DNA, the CDR3 is TGTGCCAGCAGCGTAGGGGGGAACTATGGCTACACCTTC. This encodes CASSVGGNYGYTF.

This CDR3 reads CASSSVTGYSNQPQHF. CDR3 DNA: TGTGCCAGCAGCTCCGTAACGGGGTATAGCAATCAGCCCCAGCATTTT. The chain is built from TRBV7-8 and TRBJ1-5, with no clear D. The V and J ends lost 4 bases and 0 bases respectively, with 13 bases between them. Germline CDR1 SGHVS, CDR2 FQNEAQ. CDR3 length equals 16 residues. Looking up the rest from reference TRBV7-8 and TRBJ1-5 gives the full variable domain: GAGVSQSPRYKVAKRGQDVALRCDPISGHVSLFWYQQALGQGPEFLTYFQNEAQLDKSGLPSDRFFAERPEGSVSTLKIQRTQQEDSAVYLCASSSVTGYSNQPQHFGDGTRLSIL.

Note on this clone: Other nucleotide sequences in the sample specify the same CDR3. The rearrangement joins TRBV6-1 to TRBJ1-5; TRBD1 aligns across 8 bases. The CDR3 has 15 amino acids. J was trimmed by 1 base and V by 5 bases; bases with no gene match: 4. Germline V gene data show CDR1 as MNHNS and CDR2 as SASEGT. The CDR3 bases are TGTGCCAGCAGTAGACAGGGGAGGAGCAATCAGCCCCAGCATTTT. This sequence encodes CASSRQGRSNQPQHF.

The chain couples TRBV5-4 to TRBJ2-3; D is uncertain. Germline loops: CDR1 SGHNT, CDR2 YYREEE (reference sequence). CDR3 length: 12 amino acids. V lost 3 bases, J lost 3 bases, and 5 bases lay in between. CDR3 loop: CASSSHTDTQYF. The CDR3 DNA is TGTGCCAGCAGCTCTCATACAGATACGCAGTATTTT.

The chain employs TRBV20-1 and TRBJ2-7; D may be TRBD2 (5 bases). Germline lookup yields CDR1 DFQATT and CDR2 SNEGSKA (reference sequence). Deletions cut 5 bases from V and 3 bases from J, with 8 bases between. This CDR3 spans 11 amino acids. The CDR3 loop is CSASRDYEQYF. Written as DNA, the CDR3 is TGCAGTGCTTCCCGGGACTACGAGCAGTACTTC.

This clone came up a few times. The gene calls are TRBV7-2 and TRBJ1-1; D remains unclear. Trimming left V 6 bases short and J 4 bases short, with 12 bases between. Germline CDR1 and CDR2: SGHTA and FQGNSA. This CDR3 has 13 amino acids. CDR3 amino acids: CASSSYKATEAFF. CDR3 sequence (DNA): TGTGCCAGCAGTTCGTACAAGGCCACTGAAGCTTTCTTT.

This clone appeared a few times. The rearrangement links TRBV6-5 to TRBJ2-3; D gene uncertain. Trimming cost V 8 bases and J 1 base, with 16 bases left between them. Germline V gene lookup returns CDR1 MNHEY and CDR2 SVGAGI. The CDR3 spans 15 residues. The CDR3 sequence is CASGMGIGRTDTQYF. In nucleotides, the CDR3 is TGTGCCAGCGGTATGGGAATCGGTCGCACAGATACGCAGTATTTT.

The chain couples TRBV9 to TRBJ2-7, with 7 bases matching TRBD2. The V and J ends lost 3 bases and 3 bases, in that order; junction bases with no gene match: 3. CDR3 length equals 13 residues. The germline V gene has CDR1 SGDLS and CDR2 YYNGEE. CDR3 protein: CASSGERDYEQYF. DNA of the CDR3: TGTGCCAGCAGCGGGGAGCGGGACTACGAGCAGTACTTC.

This clone has only one observation. This chain uses TRBV5-6 with TRBJ2-1; the D gene could be TRBD1 or TRBD2 (6 bases each). CDR1 is SGHDT and CDR2 is YYEEEE in the germline V gene. This CDR3 is built from 15 residues. V lost 1 base and J 2 bases, leaving 10 bases between the germline ends. The CDR3 DNA follows: TGTGCCAGCAGCTTGAGAAGGGGGGCCTACAATGAGCAGTTCTTC. This translates into CASSLRRGAYNEQFF.

A single count supports this clone. The chain combines TRBV19 with TRBJ1-1; no clear D. Germline-derived CDR1 and CDR2 are LNHDA and SQIVND (reference sequence). The CDR3 loop spans 13 amino acids. V lost 6 bases, J lost 1 base, and 9 bases lay in between. CDR3 DNA sequence: TGTGCCAGTAGGTCCATCGGGAACACTGAAGCTTTCTTT. Protein product: CASRSIGNTEAFF.

This chain joins TRBV5-6 and TRBJ1-2; possible D gene TRBD1, 5 bases. The V end was cut by 2 bases, the J end by 0 bases, with 11 bases between. This CDR3 region has 15 residues. Germline V gene sequence: CDR1 SGHDT, CDR2 YYEEEE. The CDR3 bases are TGTGCCAGCAGCTTTCGACAGATAGCTAACTATGGCTACACCTTC. Protein: CASSFRQIANYGYTF.

The rearrangement links TRBV6-1 to TRBJ1-2; possible D gene TRBD1, 6 bases. Germline V gives CDR1 MNHNS, CDR2 SASEGT. The CDR3 sequence is 13 residues long. V lost 3 bases, J lost 8 bases, and 13 bases lay in between. CDR3 sequence (DNA): TGTGCCAGCAGTGATCAACAGGGAGGGGGCTACACCTTC. Translated, it gives CASSDQQGGGYTF.

CDR3 bases: TGTGCCAGCAGCCCGGGACTAGCGGGGAAAGAGACCCAGTACTTC. Encoded protein: CASSPGLAGKETQYF. V gene TRBV11-2 combines with J gene TRBJ2-5; 13 bases fit TRBD2. The CDR3 sequence is 15 residues long. CDR1 is SGHAT, CDR2 FQNNGV, per germline. J gave up 3 bases and V 5 bases, and 3 bases lay outside the gene matches.

This chain joins TRBV10-1 and TRBJ2-1; weak D call: TRBD2 (7 bases). With 4 bases removed from V and 5 bases from J, the gap between germline ends came to 21 bases. This CDR3 is 17 amino acids long. Germline V gives CDR1 WNHNN, CDR2 SYGVQD (reference sequence). Here the CDR3 DNA reads TGCGCCAGCAGTGGGGAGGGAGACAGGCGCCTTAACAATGAGCAGTTCTTC. The encoded protein is CASSGEGDRRLNNEQFF.

This clone showed up many times. The chain is built from TRBV5-6 and TRBJ2-7; 12 bases map to TRBD1. The V and J ends lost 4 bases and 4 bases, in that order; junction bases with no gene match: 9. The CDR3 extends over 16 amino acids. Per the germline V gene, CDR1 is SGHDT and CDR2 is YYEEEE. CDR3: CASSTGTGGALYEQYF. The CDR3, as DNA: TGTGCCAGCAGCACCGGGACAGGGGGCGCGTTGTACGAGCAGTACTTC. The full variable domain, rest sourced from reference TRBV5-6 and TRBJ2-7, is DAGVTQSPTHLIKTRGQQVTLRCSPKSGHDTVSWYQQALGQGPQFIFQYYEEEERQRGNFPDRFSGHQFPNYSSELNVNALLLGDSALYLCASSTGTGGALYEQYFGPGTRLTVT.

This chain uses TRBV30 with TRBJ1-2; maybe TRBD1 (6 bases). The CDR3 has 14 residues. Looked up from germline, CDR1 is GTSNPN and CDR2 is SVGIG (reference sequence). Trimming stripped 2 bases from V and 8 bases from J, with 18 bases between. In DNA, the CDR3 is TGTGCCTGGAGTAAGGACAGCTCAAGCCAAGGCTACACCTTC. This codes for CAWSKDSSSQGYTF.

V usage is TRBV5-1 and J usage is TRBJ2-7; perhaps TRBD2 as D (7 bases). Looked up from germline, CDR1 is SGHRS and CDR2 is YFSETQ. V was clipped by 4 bases and J by 2 bases, with 16 bases between them. CDR3 length: 15 residues. The CDR3 region is CASSTDGGHTYEQYF. The CDR3 bases are TGCGCCAGCAGCACAGACGGGGGGCATACCTACGAGCAGTACTTC.

The chain uses TRBV5-1 and TRBJ2-5, with 7 positions matching TRBD2. Losses at the gene ends were 4 bases for V and 5 bases for J; bases not matched to a gene: 11. Germline-derived CDR1 and CDR2 are SGHRS and YFSETQ. This CDR3 contains 15 residues. CDR3 bases: TGCGCCAGCAGCCGCGGGAGTGAGGTGGTGGAGACCCAGTACTTC. This sequence encodes CASSRGSEVVETQYF. The full variable domain, in which reference TRBV5-1 and TRBJ2-5 provide the parts outside the CDR3, is KAGVTQTPRYLIKTRGQQVTLSCSPISGHRSVSWYQQTPGQGLQFLFEYFSETQRNKGNFPGRFSGRQFSNSRSEMNVSTLELGDSALYLCASSRGSEVVETQYFGPGTRLLVL.

This clone has just one count. V is TRBV12-5 and J is TRBJ2-6, with D possibly matching TRBD1 (6 bases). The V gene's germline CDR1 is LGHNT and CDR2 FRNRAP. The CDR3 totals 15 residues. The V and J ends lost 3 bases and 4 bases respectively, with 10 bases between them. The CDR3 DNA reads as TGTGCTAGTGGTTTACAGGGCACCGGGGCCAACGTCCTGACTTTC. Translating gives CASGLQGTGANVLTF.